This entry describes one T cell receptor beta chain. Its cognate antigen is unknown. The data stem from a study of T-cell memory formation after mild COVID-19. Researchers used 5'RACE with constant-segment primers to make TCR alpha and TCR beta cDNA libraries that carry sample barcodes and UMIs. TCRdb independently ran MiXCR on the 5' RACE reads; one entry per CDR3 protein. The sample has 200,000 to 250,000 distinct CDR3 sequences, roughly 15% seen once. The CDR3 is 18 residues long. Study outcomes and limitations: Clones that shrank (day 15 to 85) were balanced CD4/CD8, whereas later expanders leaned CD4+.

The receptor was isolated from a man aged 18 to 30 who had mild COVID-19 (a few samples of this study predate the infection). Cell type and time point are not known. Source material: PBMCs or a T cell subset sorted from them (not recorded which). The chain combines TRBV21-1 with TRBJ2-6; TRBD2, the D gene given by the table, was not confirmed from the DNA. TRBV21-1 is a listed pseudogene. The CDR3 region has the DNA TGTGCCAGCAGCAGGGAACCGGGACTGCGCTCTGGGGCCAACGTCCTGACTTTC. Residues: CASSREPGLRSGANVLTF.